This record covers a single T cell receptor beta chain. Participants came from about 23 US areas, aged about 18 to 89 years. The data derive from a study of blood T cell repertoires in COVID-19. Study at large: In each case, the material was cDNA or gDNA derived from T cells, B-cell-depleted T cells, or PBMCs.

Germline V lookup: CDR1 LGHDT, CDR2 YNNKEL (reference sequence). The CDR3 contains 15 residues. Germline trimming cut 4 bases from V and 5 bases from J; bases unmatched to any gene: 8. Per the original data handling: Estimation of nucleated cell counts relied on the amplification of reference gene primers. Libraries were prepared by immunoSEQ multiplex PCR; TCRdb keeps only in-frame clonotypes and omits some of them. V and J calls and clone size are those listed in that table; D and trimming were worked out from the DNA. The sample carries about 200,000 clones, 86% recorded once. Source material: PBMCs or T cells enriched from blood (not recorded which). The receptor was derived from a middle-aged man with acute COVID-19. J is TRBJ1-5 and V is TRBV3-1 (or the pseudogene TRBV3-2), with 7 bases aligning to TRBD1. CDR3 nucleotide sequence: TGTGCCAGCAGCCTAAATCCAGGGGGAGATCAGCCCCAGCATTTT. Translated: CASSLNPGGDQPQHF.